The 22 T cell receptor beta chains below were found in one sample sequenced in a study of cytomegalovirus exposure and HLA in healthy donors. The method was immunoSEQ multiplex PCR; TCRdb's version includes in-frame clones alone and lacks a portion of them. The table has 250,000 or so clones, just under 90% seen once. Sequencing used PBMCs. The receptors stem from a man younger than 35 in good health and CMV-seronegative.

The chain uses TRBV6-1 and TRBJ1-2, with D maybe TRBD1 (5 bases). Germline-derived CDR1 and CDR2 are MNHNS and SASEGT. With 7 bases removed from V and 2 bases from J, the gap between germline ends came to 17 bases. This CDR3 is built from 15 residues. CDR3 amino acids: CASMEWSGPNYGYTF. The CDR3 DNA is TGTGCCAGCATGGAGTGGTCAGGGCCGAACTATGGCTACACCTTC.

The chain employs TRBV5-1 and TRBJ2-2; maybe TRBD1 (5 bases). V was shortened by 0 bases and J by 3 bases, with 9 bases between the two germline ends. This CDR3 comprises 15 residues. Germline CDR1 reads SGHRS; CDR2 reads YFSETQ. CDR3: CASSLGAGYTGELFF. As DNA, the CDR3 is TGCGCCAGCAGCTTGGGGGCAGGGTACACCGGGGAGCTGTTTTTT.

The chain combines TRBV7-2 with TRBJ2-7; TRBD2 agrees at 13 bases. V shed 5 bases, J shed 0 bases, and the junction held 10 bases outside the gene matches. Germline CDR1 and CDR2: SGHTA and FQGNSA. CDR3 length: 18 amino acids. The DNA of the CDR3 is TGTGCCAGCAGCCCCAGGACTAGCGGGGGCCATAGCTCCTACGAGCAGTACTTC. This sequence encodes CASSPRTSGGHSSYEQYF.

The chain combines TRBV13 with TRBJ2-1; TRBD2 agrees at 7 bases. The CDR3 covers 16 residues. Trimming took 4 bases from V and 7 from J; bases not matched to a gene: 13. From germline, CDR1 is PRHDT and CDR2 FYEKMQ (reference sequence). DNA of the CDR3: TGTGCCAGCAGCTCAAGAGCGGGGAGACTGGGTAATGAGCAGTTCTTC. Translating gives CASSSRAGRLGNEQFF.

This chain joins TRBV15 and TRBJ1-1, with D unclear. The germline V and J ends were trimmed by 5 bases and 0 bases, with 4 bases remaining between them. Germline V gene lookup returns CDR1 LNHNV and CDR2 YYDKDF (reference sequence). The CDR3 runs 12 residues. For the CDR3, the DNA is TGTGCCACCAGCCATCTGAACACTGAAGCTTTCTTT. Its translation: CATSHLNTEAFF.

This chain links TRBV7-2 with TRBJ1-5; tentative D call: TRBD1 (6 bases). Per the germline V gene, CDR1 is SGHTA and CDR2 is FQGNSA. V was pared by 4 bases and J by 1 base, with 14 bases between. The CDR3 covers 16 residues. The CDR3 region has the DNA TGTGCCAGCAGCTCACAGGGCGGGCAGAGCAATCAGCCCCAGCATTTT. It codes for CASSSQGGQSNQPQHF. The full variable domain, its missing parts supplied by reference TRBV7-2 and TRBJ1-5, is GAGVSQSPSNKVTEKGKDVELRCDPISGHTALYWYRQSLGQGLEFLIYFQGNSAPDKSGLPSDRFSAERTGGSVSTLTIQRTQQEDSAVYLCASSSQGGQSNQPQHFGDGTRLSIL.

For this clone: The junction departs from the called germline gene at one end, perhaps through a read error. The chain has TRBV29-1 and TRBJ2-1; D call uncertain. The germline V gene encodes CDR1 SQVTM and CDR2 ANQGSEA. The CDR3 covers 11 residues. The CDR3 nucleotides read TGCAGCGTTGAAGATGTGAGCTACCAACTCTTC. Its protein product is CSVEDVSYQLF.

The gene calls are TRBV6-1 and TRBJ2-7; the match to TRBD1 covers 8 bases. The CDR3 is 14 residues long. CDR1 and CDR2 from the germline V gene are MNHNS and SASEGT. After removal of 6 bases from V and 5 bases from J, the junction contained 9 bases not matched to a gene. The CDR3, as DNA: TGTGCCAGCAGCTTGGACAGGGTCGTCGACGAGCAGTACTTC. It encodes CASSLDRVVDEQYF.

The V gene is TRBV11-2, the J gene TRBJ2-1; D may be TRBD2 (6 bases). The CDR3 sequence is 15 residues long. The germline CDR1 and CDR2 sequences are SGHAT and FQNNGV. Trimming took off 5 bases at V and 10 bases at J, with 21 bases between the two ends. CDR3 DNA sequence: TGTGCCAGCAGCCACCGGAACGCGGGGAATCGCGAGCAGTTCTTC. Translating gives CASSHRNAGNREQFF.

This chain connects TRBV7-2 to TRBJ2-2; D is unclear. V lost 7 bases and J 0 bases, leaving 12 bases between the germline ends. The CDR3 has 15 residues. Germline values: CDR1 SGHTA, CDR2 FQGNSA. The CDR3 loop is CASTHRGTNTGELFF. The CDR3 DNA reads as TGTGCCAGCACCCATCGAGGCACGAACACCGGGGAGCTGTTTTTT.

The chain has TRBV9 and TRBJ1-6; 7 bases line up with TRBD1. Germline trimming cut 4 bases from V and 4 bases from J; bases unmatched to any gene: 5. Germline CDR1 reads SGDLS; CDR2 reads YYNGEE. The CDR3 runs 15 residues. The CDR3 spells CASSPSRGYNSPLHF. As DNA, the CDR3 is TGTGCCAGCAGCCCTTCCAGGGGGTATAATTCACCCCTCCACTTT.

This rearrangement joins TRBV20-1 to TRBJ2-3; TRBD1 is a possible D gene (5 bases). CDR3 length: 11 residues. Germline CDR1 reads DFQATT; CDR2 reads SNEGSKA (reference sequence). The V and J ends lost 3 bases and 10 bases respectively, with 11 bases between them. The CDR3 here is CSARIRDSQYF. CDR3 sequence (DNA): TGCAGTGCTAGGATCAGGGATTCGCAGTATTTT.

This clone was counted between two and nine times. This chain links TRBV5-1 with TRBJ1-2; D unresolved. With 1 base removed from V and 3 bases from J, the gap between germline ends came to 10 bases. This CDR3 comprises 14 residues. Germline CDR1 is SGHRS and CDR2 is YFSETQ. The DNA of the CDR3 is TGCGCCAGCAGCTTGACCAGGCCGGACTATGGCTACACCTTC. Residues: CASSLTRPDYGYTF.

The gene calls are TRBV6-5 and TRBJ2-3; 8 bases align to TRBD2. Per germline, CDR1 MNHEY and CDR2 SVGAGI. V shed 0 bases and J 4 bases; nucleotides not matched to a gene: 3. The CDR3 sequence is 15 residues long. CDR3 sequence reads: CASSYSAGGADTQYF. Here the CDR3 DNA reads TGTGCCAGCAGTTACTCGGCGGGGGGCGCAGATACGCAGTATTTT.

This clone came up once. The chain couples TRBV5-6 to TRBJ1-1; no clear D. The CDR3 has 15 residues. Per the germline V gene, CDR1 is SGHDT and CDR2 is YYEEEE. V lost 4 bases and J 2 bases, leaving 15 bases between the germline ends. The CDR3, as DNA: TGTGCCAGCAGCCTTGTATACGGAGTCAACACTGAAGCTTTCTTT. It specifies CASSLVYGVNTEAFF. Combining the CDR3 with reference TRBV5-6 and TRBJ1-1 gives the whole variable domain DAGVTQSPTHLIKTRGQQVTLRCSPKSGHDTVSWYQQALGQGPQFIFQYYEEEERQRGNFPDRFSGHQFPNYSSELNVNALLLGDSALYLCASSLVYGVNTEAFFGQGTRLTVV.

The chain links TRBV7-2 to TRBJ2-7; 11 bases agree with TRBD1. The length of the CDR3 is 15 residues. Germline trimming cut 5 bases from V and 3 bases from J; bases unmatched to any gene: 6. The germline CDR1 and CDR2 sequences are SGHTA and FQGNSA. As DNA, the CDR3 is TGTGCCAGCAGCGTGGGGACAGGGGGGATCTACGAGCAGTACTTC. This gives the protein CASSVGTGGIYEQYF.

This chain links TRBV4-1 with TRBJ1-5; D is possibly TRBD1 (5 bases). The CDR3 totals 17 residues. V was trimmed by 1 base and J by 3 bases, leaving 16 bases between them. Germline V gives CDR1 MGHRA, CDR2 YSYEKL. The chain's CDR3 is CASSQGRAGGDNQPQHF. Here the CDR3 DNA reads TGCGCCAGCAGCCAAGGAAGGGCAGGAGGGGACAATCAGCCCCAGCATTTT.

The chain joins TRBV18 to TRBJ2-7; TRBD1 matches 7 bases. The V gene's germline CDR1 is KGHSH and CDR2 LQKENI. J lost 2 bases, V lost 4 bases, and 8 bases had no gene match. This CDR3 region has 15 residues. The CDR3 sequence is CASSLGQGETYEQYF. CDR3 DNA sequence: TGTGCCAGCTCACTCGGTCAGGGGGAAACCTACGAGCAGTACTTC.

This clone was detected a few times. The genes are TRBV28 and TRBJ1-5; maybe TRBD1 (5 bases). The CDR3 loop spans 13 amino acids. V was trimmed by 4 bases and J by 8 bases, leaving 12 bases between them. Germline V gene lookup returns CDR1 MDHEN and CDR2 SYDVKM. The CDR3 protein is CASSSSRAEPQHF. CDR3 sequence (DNA): TGTGCCAGCAGTTCGTCCAGGGCTGAGCCCCAGCATTTT.

The chain combines TRBV2 with TRBJ1-4; D gene ambiguous. The V gene lost 8 bases and the J gene lost 8 bases, with 15 bases spanning the gap. The V gene's germline CDR1 is SNHLY and CDR2 FYNNEI. This CDR3 contains 13 residues. CDR3 region: CASGTHGEEKLFF. Here the CDR3 DNA reads TGTGCCAGCGGAACCCACGGGGAGGAAAAACTGTTTTTT.

On this clone itself: A junction end diverges from the germline sequence, so it may reflect a read error. The chain combines TRBV25-1 with TRBJ2-7; D is possibly TRBD1 (6 bases). The CDR3 consists of 14 residues. Looked up from germline, CDR1 is MGHDK and CDR2 is SYGVNS. As DNA, the CDR3 is TGTGCCAGCAGTGAGGCCGGACAGACGAGGACCTCCGCCTTC. It is translated as CASSEAGQTRTSAF.

The J gene is TRBJ2-7, the V gene TRBV28, with unresolved D. Germline V gives CDR1 MDHEN, CDR2 SYDVKM. Trimming took off 8 bases at V and 0 bases at J, with 5 bases between the two ends. The CDR3 totals 11 residues. This CDR3 reads CASASSYEQYF. The CDR3 DNA sequence: TGTGCCAGCGCCAGCTCCTACGAGCAGTACTTC.